These T cell receptor beta chains were read from a single sample in a study of cytomegalovirus exposure and HLA in healthy donors. Produced via immunoSEQ multiplex PCR; TCRdb's table is partial and in-frame only. The repertoire has over 70,000 clones, approximately 64% of them found once; the top ten carry around a fifth. The sequenced material came from PBMCs. The source is a woman aged 45-59 years in good health and CMV-seropositive. Each CDR3 is given with its conserved first and last residue. The D gene is left open where the match is weak. A row's size may be missing; if present it is once, few, many or a size class.

d_call j_call clone_size v_call cdr3_aa cdr3_nt
- TRBJ2-3 - TRBV11-2 CASSLAPSTDTQYF TGTGCCAGCAGCTTAGCCCCTAGCACAGATACGCAGTATTTT
TRBD1 TRBJ2-6 - TRBV28 CASSTGQLSGANVLTF TGTGCCAGCAGTACGGGACAGCTCTCTGGGGCCAACGTCCTGACTTTC
TRBD2 TRBJ2-1 - TRBV6-1 CASSPSGGYNEQFF TGTGCCAGCAGTCCGAGCGGGGGGTACAATGAGCAGTTCTTC
- TRBJ1-5 - TRBV7-3 CASSPTGLNQPQHF TGTGCCAGCAGCCCCACAGGGCTTAATCAGCCCCAGCATTTT
TRBD1 TRBJ1-6 - TRBV5-1 CASSLLGQGDSPLHF TGCGCCAGCAGCCTGCTAGGACAGGGGGATTCACCCCTCCACTTT
- TRBJ2-2 - TRBV30 CAWSEGLGTGELFF TGTGCCTGGAGTGAGGGACTTGGGACCGGGGAGCTGTTTTTT
- TRBJ2-7 - TRBV23-1 CASTGNFLYEQYF TGCGCCAGCACAGGCAACTTCCTCTACGAGCAGTACTTC
- TRBJ1-4 - TRBV14 CASSQEAGPGEKLFF TGTGCCAGCAGCCAAGAAGCCGGACCGGGGGAAAAACTGTTTTTT
TRBD1 TRBJ1-4 - TRBV7-9 CASSLGQGTEKLFF TGTGCCAGCAGCTTAGGACAGGGTACTGAAAAACTGTTTTTT
TRBD1 TRBJ1-2 - TRBV5-6 CASSFWTGEYGYTF TGTGCCAGCAGCTTCTGGACAGGGGAGTATGGCTACACCTTC
- TRBJ2-3 - TRBV5-8 CASSFLTGLGDTQYF TGTGCCAGCAGCTTTCTTACGGGGTTGGGAGATACGCAGTATTTT
- TRBJ1-2 - TRBV5-1 CASSLAPGVRGGYTF TGCGCCAGCAGCTTGGCCCCGGGGGTTCGAGGTGGCTACACCTTC
- TRBJ2-4 - TRBV28 CASREGAKNIQYF TGTGCCAGCCGTGAGGGAGCCAAAAACATTCAGTACTTC
- TRBJ2-2 - TRBV7-9 CASSAYVPARTGELFF TGTGCCAGCAGCGCCTACGTCCCCGCTAGGACCGGGGAGCTGTTTTTT
TRBD1 TRBJ1-2 - TRBV7-8 CASTRPGTANYGYTF TGTGCCAGCACCCGTCCCGGGACAGCAAACTATGGCTACACCTTC
- TRBJ2-1 - TRBV7-9 CASSLVQGRVGEQFF TGTGCCAGCAGCTTAGTGCAGGGGAGGGTAGGTGAGCAGTTCTTC
TRBD2 TRBJ2-3 - TRBV9 CASSVGGGSADTQYF TGTGCCAGCAGCGTAGGGGGGGGGTCGGCAGATACGCAGTATTTT
TRBD1 TRBJ2-5 - TRBV6-5 CASKDRGYRGETQYF TGTGCCAGCAAAGACAGGGGATATAGGGGAGAGACCCAGTACTTC
- TRBJ2-2 - TRBV30 CAWSVQLRGTGELFF TGTGCCTGGAGTGTACAGCTTAGGGGAACCGGGGAGCTGTTTTTT
TRBD1 TRBJ1-6 - TRBV28 CASSLPGTGLSSYNSPLHF TGTGCCAGCAGCCTTCCCGGGACAGGCTTGAGCTCCTATAATTCACCCCTCCACTTT
TRBD2 TRBJ2-5 - TRBV27 CASSLWSGGGETQYF TGTGCCAGCAGTTTATGGAGCGGGGGCGGGGAGACCCAGTACTTC
- TRBJ2-5 - TRBV10-1 CASSESGETQYF TGCGCCAGCAGTGAGTCCGGTGAGACCCAGTACTTC
- TRBJ1-6 few TRBV19 CATQDISSYNSPLHF TGTGCCACCCAAGATATTAGCTCCTATAATTCACCCCTCCACTTT
- TRBJ2-2 - TRBV2 CASSERRDTGELFF TGTGCCAGCAGTGAAAGGAGGGACACCGGGGAGCTGTTTTTT
- TRBJ1-4 - TRBV6-1 CASKEEKLFF TGTGCCAGCAAAGAGGAAAAACTGTTTTTT
TRBD1 TRBJ1-5 - TRBV19 CASSLTGGHQPQHF TGTGCCAGTAGTCTGACAGGGGGGCATCAGCCCCAGCATTTT
TRBD2 TRBJ2-2 - TRBV27 CASSTRGGFRTGELFF TGTGCCAGCAGTACGCGGGGGGGCTTTCGCACCGGGGAGCTGTTTTTT
- TRBJ1-1 - TRBV7-3 CASSPGTSSEAEAFF TGTGCCAGCAGCCCCGGGACATCTTCGGAGGCTGAAGCTTTCTTT
TRBD1 TRBJ1-4 - TRBV7-2 CASSSTGVGEKLFF TGTGCCAGCAGCTCGACAGGGGTTGGTGAAAAACTGTTTTTT
TRBD2 TRBJ2-7 - TRBV6-6 CASSYAGGPTYEQYF TGTGCCAGCAGTTACGCGGGGGGGCCCACCTACGAGCAGTACTTC
TRBD2 TRBJ2-1 - TRBV7-9 CSSIPRRGGYNEQFF TGTTCCAGCATCCCCCGGCGGGGGGGCTACAATGAGCAGTTCTTC
TRBD2 TRBJ2-2 - TRBV5-6 CASSLTSGGPIPGELFF TGTGCCAGCAGCTTGACTAGCGGGGGGCCTATCCCCGGGGAGCTGTTTTTT
TRBD1 TRBJ2-1 - TRBV7-9 CASSPRPGQGGYYEQFF TGTGCCAGCAGCCCGCGCCCGGGACAGGGAGGCTATTATGAGCAGTTCTTC
- TRBJ1-5 - TRBV28 CASSLYGTEANQPQHF TGTGCCAGCAGTTTATACGGTACTGAAGCCAATCAGCCCCAGCATTTT
- TRBJ2-1 - TRBV29-1 CSVKAEASSYNEQFF TGCAGCGTTAAAGCTGAGGCTAGCTCCTACAATGAGCAGTTCTTC
TRBD1 TRBJ2-7 few TRBV19 CASSVGTGPYEQYF TGTGCCAGTAGTGTCGGGACAGGACCCTACGAGCAGTACTTC
TRBD1 TRBJ1-1 - TRBV5-5 CASSVAGTGEAFF TGTGCCAGCAGCGTTGCGGGGACAGGTGAAGCTTTCTTT
- TRBJ2-2 - TRBV2 CASSELGGGPTGELFF TGTGCCAGCAGTGAGTTAGGAGGGGGCCCCACCGGGGAGCTGTTTTTT
- TRBJ1-1 - TRBV7-8 CASSSNQGRLGTEAFF TGTGCCAGCAGCTCGAATCAGGGGCGTCTTGGGACTGAAGCTTTCTTT
- TRBJ2-6 few TRBV12-5 CASGPGQPGANVLTF TGTGCTAGTGGCCCTGGACAGCCTGGGGCCAACGTCCTGACTTTC
- TRBJ2-7 - TRBV27 CASSLLRAYEQYF TGTGCCAGCAGCCTCCTGAGGGCCTACGAGCAGTACTTC
- TRBJ2-5 - TRBV11-2 CASSPGHLQETQYF TGTGCCAGCAGCCCCGGACACCTCCAAGAGACCCAGTACTTC
- TRBJ1-1 - TRBV7-7 CASKATMNTEAFF TGTGCCAGCAAAGCTACCATGAACACTGAAGCTTTCTTT